One TCR beta chain is described in this entry. Sequencing was performed with immunoSEQ multiplex PCR; in TCRdb, only in-frame clones are kept and a portion is missing. The table shows about 68,000 clones, with 90% occurring only once. This record comes from a study of T cell changes during pregnancy in multiple sclerosis. This clonotype was sampled from a female donor with multiple sclerosis, enrolled in a pregnancy study. The input for sequencing was peripheral blood, taken in the third trimester of pregnancy.

The CDR3 protein is CASTGTGSYEQYF. Written as DNA, the CDR3 is TGTGCCAGTACTGGGACAGGATCCTACGAGCAGTACTTC. J is TRBJ2-7 and V is TRBV19; 8 nucleotides align to TRBD1. V trimming: 7 bases; J trimming: 1 base; junction bases outside the gene matches: 3. This CDR3 contains 13 residues. The germline V gene encodes CDR1 LNHDA and CDR2 SQIVND (reference sequence).